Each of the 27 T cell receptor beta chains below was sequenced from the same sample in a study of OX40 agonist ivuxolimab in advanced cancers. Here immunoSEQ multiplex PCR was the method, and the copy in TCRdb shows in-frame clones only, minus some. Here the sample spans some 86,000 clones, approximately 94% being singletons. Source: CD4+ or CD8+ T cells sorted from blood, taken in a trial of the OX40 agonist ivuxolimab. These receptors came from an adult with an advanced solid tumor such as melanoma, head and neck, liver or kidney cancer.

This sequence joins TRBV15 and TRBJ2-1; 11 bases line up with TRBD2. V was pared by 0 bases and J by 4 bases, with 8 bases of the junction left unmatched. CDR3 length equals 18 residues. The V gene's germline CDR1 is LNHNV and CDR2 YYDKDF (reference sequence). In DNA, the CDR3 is TGTGCCACCAGCAGAGATCGGGCGGGACTAGCGGTTTACAATGAGCAGTTCTTC. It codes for CATSRDRAGLAVYNEQFF.

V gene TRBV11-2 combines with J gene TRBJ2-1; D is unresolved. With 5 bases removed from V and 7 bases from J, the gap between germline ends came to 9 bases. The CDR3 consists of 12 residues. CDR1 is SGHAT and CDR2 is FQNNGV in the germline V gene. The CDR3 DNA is TGTGCCAGCAGCCATCGATTTAATGAGCAGTTCTTC. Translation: CASSHRFNEQFF.

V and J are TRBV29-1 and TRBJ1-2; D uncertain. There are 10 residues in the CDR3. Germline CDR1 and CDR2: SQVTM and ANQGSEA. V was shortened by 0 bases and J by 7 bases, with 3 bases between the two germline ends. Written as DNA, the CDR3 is TGCAGCGTTGAAGATCGTGGCTACACCTTC. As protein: CSVEDRGYTF.

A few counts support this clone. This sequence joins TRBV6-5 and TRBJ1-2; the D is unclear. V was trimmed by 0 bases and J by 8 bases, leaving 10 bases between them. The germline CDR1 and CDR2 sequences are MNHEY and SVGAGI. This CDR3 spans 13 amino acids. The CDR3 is CASSYSRVEGYTF. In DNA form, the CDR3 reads TGTGCCAGCAGTTACTCGAGGGTAGAGGGCTACACCTTC.

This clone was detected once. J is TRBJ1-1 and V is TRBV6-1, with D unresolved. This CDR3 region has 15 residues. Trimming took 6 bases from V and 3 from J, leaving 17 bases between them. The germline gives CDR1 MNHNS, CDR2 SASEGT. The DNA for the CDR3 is TGTGCCAGCAGGGAGAGGATGGGAGATTACACTGAAGCTTTCTTT. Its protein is CASRERMGDYTEAFF.

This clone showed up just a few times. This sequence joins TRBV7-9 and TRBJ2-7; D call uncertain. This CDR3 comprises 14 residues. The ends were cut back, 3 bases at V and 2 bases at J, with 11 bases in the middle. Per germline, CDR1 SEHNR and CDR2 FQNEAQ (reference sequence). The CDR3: CASSFGGRTYEQYF. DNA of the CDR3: TGTGCCAGCAGCTTCGGCGGTCGAACCTACGAGCAGTACTTC.

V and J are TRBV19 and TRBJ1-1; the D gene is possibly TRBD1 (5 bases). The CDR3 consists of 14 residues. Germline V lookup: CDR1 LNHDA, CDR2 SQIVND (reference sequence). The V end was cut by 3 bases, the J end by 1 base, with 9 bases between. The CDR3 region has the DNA TGTGCCAGTAGTATGGGAGGGACGAACACTGAAGCTTTCTTT. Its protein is CASSMGGTNTEAFF.

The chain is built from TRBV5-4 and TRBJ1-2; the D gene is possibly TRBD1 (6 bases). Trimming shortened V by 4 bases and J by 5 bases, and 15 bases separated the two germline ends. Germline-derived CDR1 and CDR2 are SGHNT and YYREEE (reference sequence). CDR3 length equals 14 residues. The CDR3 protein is CASSIRGREYGYTF. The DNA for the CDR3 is TGTGCCAGCAGCATCAGGGGAAGGGAGTATGGCTACACCTTC.

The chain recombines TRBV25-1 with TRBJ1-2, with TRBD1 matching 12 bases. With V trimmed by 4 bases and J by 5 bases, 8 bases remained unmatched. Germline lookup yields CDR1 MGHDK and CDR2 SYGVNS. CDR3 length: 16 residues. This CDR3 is CASSGDRGRLGYGYTF. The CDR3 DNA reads TGTGCCAGCAGTGGGGACAGGGGGCGCTTAGGATATGGCTACACCTTC.

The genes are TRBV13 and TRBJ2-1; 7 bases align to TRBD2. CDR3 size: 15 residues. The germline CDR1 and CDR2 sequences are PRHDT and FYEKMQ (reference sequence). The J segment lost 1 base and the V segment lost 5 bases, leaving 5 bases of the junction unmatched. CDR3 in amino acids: CASSTSSGSYNEQFF. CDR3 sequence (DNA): TGTGCCAGCAGCACCTCTAGCGGATCCTACAATGAGCAGTTCTTC.

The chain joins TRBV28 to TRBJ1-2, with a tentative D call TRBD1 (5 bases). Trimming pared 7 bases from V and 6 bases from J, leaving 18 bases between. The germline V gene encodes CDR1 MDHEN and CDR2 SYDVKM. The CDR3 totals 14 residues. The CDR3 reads CASIRPGLPDGYTF. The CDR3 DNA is TGTGCCAGCATAAGACCGGGACTCCCGGATGGCTACACCTTC.

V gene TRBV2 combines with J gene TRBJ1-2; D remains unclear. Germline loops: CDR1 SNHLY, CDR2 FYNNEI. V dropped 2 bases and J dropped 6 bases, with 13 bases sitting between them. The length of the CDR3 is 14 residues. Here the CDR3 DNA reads TGTGCCAGCAGTGAACTGGCCAGGTTAAATGGCTACACCTTC. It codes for CASSELARLNGYTF.

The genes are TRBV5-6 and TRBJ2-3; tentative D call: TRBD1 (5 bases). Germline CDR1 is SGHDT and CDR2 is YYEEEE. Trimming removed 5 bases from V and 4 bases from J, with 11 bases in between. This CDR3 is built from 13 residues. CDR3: CASSRGRADTQYF. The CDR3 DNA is TGTGCCAGCAGTAGGGGCAGGGCAGATACGCAGTATTTT.

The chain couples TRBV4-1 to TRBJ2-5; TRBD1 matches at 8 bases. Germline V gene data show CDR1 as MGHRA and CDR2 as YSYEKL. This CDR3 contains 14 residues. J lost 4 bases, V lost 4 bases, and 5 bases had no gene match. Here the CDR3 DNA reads TGCGCCAGCAGCCGGACAGGGATGGGAGAGACCCAGTACTTC. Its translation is CASSRTGMGETQYF.

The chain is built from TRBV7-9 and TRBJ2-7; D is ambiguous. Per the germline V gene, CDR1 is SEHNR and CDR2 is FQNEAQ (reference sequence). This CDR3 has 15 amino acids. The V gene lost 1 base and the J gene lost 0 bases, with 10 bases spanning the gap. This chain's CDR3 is CASSLGSAYSYEQYF. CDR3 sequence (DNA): TGTGCCAGCAGCTTAGGTTCGGCGTACTCCTACGAGCAGTACTTC. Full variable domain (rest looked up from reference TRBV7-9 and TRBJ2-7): DTGVSQNPRHKITKRGQNVTFRCDPISEHNRLYWYRQTLGQGPEFLTYFQNEAQLEKSRLLSDRFSAERPKGSFSTLEIQRTEQGDSAMYLCASSLGSAYSYEQYFGPGTRLTVT.

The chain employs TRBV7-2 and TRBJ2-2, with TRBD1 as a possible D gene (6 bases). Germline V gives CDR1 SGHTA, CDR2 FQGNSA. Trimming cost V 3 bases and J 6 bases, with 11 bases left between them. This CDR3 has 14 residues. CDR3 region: CASSFEQGSGELFF. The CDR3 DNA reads TGTGCCAGCAGCTTCGAACAGGGATCCGGGGAGCTGTTTTTT.

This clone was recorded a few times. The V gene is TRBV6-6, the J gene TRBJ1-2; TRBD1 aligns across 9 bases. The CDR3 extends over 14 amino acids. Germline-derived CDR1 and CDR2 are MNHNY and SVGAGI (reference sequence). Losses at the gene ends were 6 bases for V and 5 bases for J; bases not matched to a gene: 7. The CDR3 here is CASRTGTGIYGYTF. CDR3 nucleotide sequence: TGTGCCAGCAGGACCGGGACAGGGATATATGGCTACACCTTC.

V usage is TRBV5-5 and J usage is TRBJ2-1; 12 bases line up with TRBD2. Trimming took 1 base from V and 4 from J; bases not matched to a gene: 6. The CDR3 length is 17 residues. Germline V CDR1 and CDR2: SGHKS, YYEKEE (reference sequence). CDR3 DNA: TGTGCCAGCAGCTTGTTCCTAGCGGGGGGGATTTACAATGAGCAGTTCTTC. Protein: CASSLFLAGGIYNEQFF.

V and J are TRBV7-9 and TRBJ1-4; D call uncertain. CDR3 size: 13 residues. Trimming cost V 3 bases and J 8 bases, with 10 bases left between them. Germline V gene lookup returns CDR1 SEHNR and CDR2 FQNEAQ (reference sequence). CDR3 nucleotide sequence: TGTGCCAGCAGCTTGGGCCAAGACGAAAAACTGTTTTTT. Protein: CASSLGQDEKLFF.

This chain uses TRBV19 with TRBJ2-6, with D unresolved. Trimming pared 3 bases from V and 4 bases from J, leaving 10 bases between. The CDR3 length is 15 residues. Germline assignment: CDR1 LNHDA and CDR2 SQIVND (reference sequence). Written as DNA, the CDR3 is TGTGCCAGTAGTATTAGTACAGCCGGGGCCAACGTCCTGACTTTC. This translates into CASSISTAGANVLTF.

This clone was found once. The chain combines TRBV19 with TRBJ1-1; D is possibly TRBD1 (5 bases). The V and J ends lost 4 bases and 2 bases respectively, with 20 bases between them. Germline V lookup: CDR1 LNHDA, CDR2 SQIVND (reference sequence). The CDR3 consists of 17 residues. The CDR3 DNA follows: TGTGCCAGTAGTACCCTTACCCCTCTTGGACAAAACACTGAAGCTTTCTTT. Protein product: CASSTLTPLGQNTEAFF.

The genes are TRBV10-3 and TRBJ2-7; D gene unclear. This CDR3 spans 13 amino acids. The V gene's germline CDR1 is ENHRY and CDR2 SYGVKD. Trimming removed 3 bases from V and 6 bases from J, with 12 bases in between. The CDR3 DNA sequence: TGTGCCATCAGTGACGCCAGAACAACCGAGCAGTACTTC. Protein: CAISDARTTEQYF.

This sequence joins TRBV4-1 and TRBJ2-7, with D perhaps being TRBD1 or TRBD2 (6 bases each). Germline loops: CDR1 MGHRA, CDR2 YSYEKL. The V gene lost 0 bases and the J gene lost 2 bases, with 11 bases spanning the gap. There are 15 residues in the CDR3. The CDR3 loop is CASSQEPGAAYEQYF. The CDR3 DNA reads TGCGCCAGCAGCCAAGAACCGGGGGCGGCCTACGAGCAGTACTTC.

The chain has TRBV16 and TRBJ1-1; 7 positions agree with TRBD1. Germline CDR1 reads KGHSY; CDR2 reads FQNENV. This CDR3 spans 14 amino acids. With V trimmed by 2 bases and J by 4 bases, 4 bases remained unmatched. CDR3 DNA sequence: TGTGCCAGCAGCCAACAGGGGGTAGGCACTGAAGCTTTCTTT. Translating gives CASSQQGVGTEAFF.

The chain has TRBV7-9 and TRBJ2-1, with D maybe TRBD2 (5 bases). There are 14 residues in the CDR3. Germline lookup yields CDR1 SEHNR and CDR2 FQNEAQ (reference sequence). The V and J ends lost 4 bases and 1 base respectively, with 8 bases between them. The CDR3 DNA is TGTGCCAGCAGCTCTAGACTATCCTACAATGAGCAGTTCTTC. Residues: CASSSRLSYNEQFF.

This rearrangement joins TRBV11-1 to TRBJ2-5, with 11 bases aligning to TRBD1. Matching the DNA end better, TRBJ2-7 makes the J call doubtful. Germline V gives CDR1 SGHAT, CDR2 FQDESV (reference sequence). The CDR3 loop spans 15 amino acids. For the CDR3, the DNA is TGTGCCAGCAGCTTACTCGGACAGGGGGCTCACGAGCAGTACTTC. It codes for CASSLLGQGAHEQYF.

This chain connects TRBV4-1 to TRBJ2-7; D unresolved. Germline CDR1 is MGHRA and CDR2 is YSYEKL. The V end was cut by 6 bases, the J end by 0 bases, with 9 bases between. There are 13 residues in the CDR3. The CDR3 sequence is CASSLESSYEQYF. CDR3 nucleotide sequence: TGCGCCAGCAGTCTAGAGAGCTCCTACGAGCAGTACTTC.